Listed below are T cell receptor beta chains from one sample, sequenced in a study of post-analysis software for immune sequencing data. TCRdb reprocessed the PCR reads via MiXCR and lists one record per CDR3 protein. The repertoire has a few hundred thousand distinct CDR3 sequences, about a third of them found once; the top ten carry about an eighth. The sample taken for sequencing was blood. These receptor sequences come from a girl aged 10-17 years with multiple sclerosis. Both conserved end residues are trimmed from each CDR3. The order of the fields is CDR3 protein, V gene, CDR3 length.

ASSLARNTANVLT,TRBV7-2,13
SANPGPSSNYGYT,TRBV20-1,13
ASKPVGTGNTGELF,TRBV5-5,14
AIGQGSSYNEQF,TRBV10-3,12
ASSSQEETQY,TRBV6-5,10
ASSYEVGSEAF,TRBV6-5,11
ASSQAQGVNEQY,TRBV4-3,12
ASSQETGAGSYNEQF,TRBV4-1,15
ASSLPGYGYT,TRBV28,10
ASSWRSNQPQH,TRBV2,11
SARVGTSYGYT,TRBV20-1,11
ASTNGRTSYEQY,TRBV2,12
ASSVDRLTEAF,TRBV5-1,11
ATSRDRGYEQY,TRBV15,11
ASSLASTGGEQF,TRBV7-9,12
ASVPPLRGDTQY,TRBV25-1,12
AIRTSSKETQY,TRBV10-3,11
ASSGASRQY,TRBV25-1,9
ASSLQGTGDTYGYT,TRBV27,14
ASTLGNYGYT,TRBV3-1,10
ASSPPGQGTNYGYT,TRBV12-3/TRBV12-4,14
ATSFAGDPSDTQY,TRBV7-2,13
SAGGTSGRYSEQF,TRBV20-1,13
ASSFGEVNEQF,TRBV28,11
ASSGGQGIYEQY,TRBV6-1,12
ASSSGGNYGHT,TRBV12-3/TRBV12-4,11
SASAGLLSVTDTQY,TRBV20-1,14
ASSSGGGPLGSYEQY,TRBV7-2,15
ASSLAAGGINEQF,TRBV12-3/TRBV12-4,13